This T cell receptor (beta chain) appears in the sequencing data of a study of radiation and T cells in renal cell carcinoma. Study-wide context: Nephrectomy followed 15 Gy stereotactic body radiation by 4 weeks.

Study-level results: In blood, top tumor clones expanded by 2 weeks, shrinking by 4. Pretreatment tumor biopsies were lacking, so baseline clonotypes are unknown.

The CDR3 runs 16 residues. Looked up from germline, CDR1 is SGHTA and CDR2 is FQGNSA. The J segment lost 7 bases and the V segment lost 2 bases, leaving 10 bases of the junction unmatched. As for time point: blood 2 weeks post-SBRT. Treatment described: 15 Gy SBRT to primary tumor, nephrectomy 4 weeks later. The tumor was a clear cell renal cell carcinoma. Using immunoSEQ multiplex PCR, the repertoire was profiled, and TCRdb retains in-frame clones only, with some absent. The sample has about 130,000 clones; roughly four fifths are singletons. On this clone: Antigen specificity is unknown.

The TCR sequence derives from a man aged 50-60 years with renal cell carcinoma. The chain has TRBV7-2 and TRBJ1-4, with TRBD1 matching 7 bases. The sample consisted of blood, taken from a patient whose treatment included radiotherapy and nephrectomy. The CDR3 nucleotides read TGTGCCAGCAGCTTATGGGCAGCCAGGGGGGGTGAAAAACTGTTTTTT. This encodes CASSLWAARGGEKLFF.